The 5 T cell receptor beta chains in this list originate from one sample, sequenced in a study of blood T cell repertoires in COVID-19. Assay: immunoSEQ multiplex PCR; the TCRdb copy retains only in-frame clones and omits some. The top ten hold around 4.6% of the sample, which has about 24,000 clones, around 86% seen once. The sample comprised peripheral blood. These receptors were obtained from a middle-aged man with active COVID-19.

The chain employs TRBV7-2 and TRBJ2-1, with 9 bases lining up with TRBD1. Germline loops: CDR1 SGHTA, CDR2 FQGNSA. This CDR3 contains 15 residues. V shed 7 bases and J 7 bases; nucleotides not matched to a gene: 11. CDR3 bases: TGTGCCAGCAACCTTTACCAGGACAGGGGAAATGAGCAGTTCTTC. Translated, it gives CASNLYQDRGNEQFF.

The CDR3 DNA reads as TGCGCCAGCAGCCAGTTAGCGGGGGGGATTTCAGATACGCAGTATTTT. Its translation: CASSQLAGGISDTQYF. The chain is built from TRBV4-3 and TRBJ2-3; 11 nucleotides align to TRBD2. The trim removed 3 bases at V and 4 bases at J, leaving 6 bases unmatched. The CDR3 runs 16 residues. Germline assignment: CDR1 LGHNA and CDR2 YSLEER.

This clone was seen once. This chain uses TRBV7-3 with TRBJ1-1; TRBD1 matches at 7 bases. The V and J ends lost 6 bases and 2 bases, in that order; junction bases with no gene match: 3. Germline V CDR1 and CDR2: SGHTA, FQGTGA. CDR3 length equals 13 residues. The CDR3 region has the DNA TGTGCCAGCAGAAGGGACAGAAACACTGAAGCTTTCTTT. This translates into CASRRDRNTEAFF.

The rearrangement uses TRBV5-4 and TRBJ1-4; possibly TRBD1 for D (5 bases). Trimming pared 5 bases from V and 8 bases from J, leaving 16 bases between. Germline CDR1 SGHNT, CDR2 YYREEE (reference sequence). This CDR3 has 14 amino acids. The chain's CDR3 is CASSPGGTEEKLFF. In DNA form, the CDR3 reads TGTGCCAGCAGTCCCGGGGGTACCGAGGAAAAACTGTTTTTT.

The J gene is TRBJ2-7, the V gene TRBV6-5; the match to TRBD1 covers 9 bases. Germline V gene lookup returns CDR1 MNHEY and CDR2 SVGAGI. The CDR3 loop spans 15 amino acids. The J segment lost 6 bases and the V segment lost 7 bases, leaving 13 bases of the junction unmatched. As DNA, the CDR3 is TGTGCCAGCACCCGAGACCGGGACAGGGTACCCGAGCAGTACTTC. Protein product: CASTRDRDRVPEQYF.